Sequencing of this T cell receptor (beta chain) was carried out in a study of CD8 T cells in Susac syndrome. Study background: When blood was collected, patients with Susac syndrome were therapy-naive, were taking corticosteroids, or were receiving intravenous immunoglobulin alone.

Random hexamers were used to reverse transcribe the RNA input (about 0.5 to 1 ug). TCRdb independently ran MiXCR on the immunoSEQ multiplex PCR reads; one entry per CDR3 protein. The table shows about 150,000 distinct CDR3 sequences, with 85% to 95% occurring only once. This TCR came from a human donor with Susac syndrome. Sequencing used CD4+ T cells from PBMCs.

The CDR3 region is CSVAGLAGAYEQYF. CDR3 nucleotides: TGCAGCGTCGCGGGACTAGCGGGAGCCTACGAGCAGTACTTC. This chain connects TRBV29-1 to TRBJ2-7; 14 nucleotides agree with TRBD2. The V gene end was trimmed by 6 bases and the J gene end by 2 bases; junction bases not matched to a gene: 3. This CDR3 is 14 amino acids long. CDR1 and CDR2 from the germline V gene are SQVTM and ANQGSEA.